This record concerns one T cell receptor (beta chain) sequence. Antigen unknown. This record comes from a study of response to subunit inactivated influenza vaccine. In TCRdb, the RT-PCR reads were re-called with MiXCR into one record per CDR3 protein. Among over 800,000 distinct CDR3 sequences listed, around 20% were seen once. Study-level results: Few new T cells, the authors suggested, are recruited by each seasonal influenza vaccination.

This CDR3 spans 12 amino acids. With 2 bases removed from V and 4 bases from J, the gap between germline ends came to 5 bases. The sequenced sample was PBMCs from blood, obtained roughly 5 days after vaccination. V usage is TRBV12-3 or TRBV12-4 and J usage is TRBJ1-2; D remains unclear. This receptor was taken from a middle-aged man who received an inactivated influenza vaccine. The CDR3 sequence is CASSLWGYGYTF. CDR3 DNA: TGTGCCAGCAGTTTATGGGGCTATGGCTACACCTTC.